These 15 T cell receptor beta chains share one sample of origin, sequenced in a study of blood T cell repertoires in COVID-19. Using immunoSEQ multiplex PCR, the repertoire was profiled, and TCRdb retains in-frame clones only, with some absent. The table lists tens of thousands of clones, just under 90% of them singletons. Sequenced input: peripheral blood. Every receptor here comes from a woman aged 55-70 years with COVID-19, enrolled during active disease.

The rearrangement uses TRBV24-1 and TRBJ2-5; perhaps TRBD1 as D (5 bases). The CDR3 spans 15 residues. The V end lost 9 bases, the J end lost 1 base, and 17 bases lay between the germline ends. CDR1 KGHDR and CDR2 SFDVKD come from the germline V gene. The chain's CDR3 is CATDAGRFPQETQYF. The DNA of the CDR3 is TGTGCCACCGACGCAGGGCGCTTTCCCCAAGAGACCCAGTACTTC.

The CDR3 is CATSDRSGTSPLHF. CDR3 nucleotides: TGTGCCACCAGCGACAGGTCTGGAACTTCACCCCTCCACTTT. The chain combines TRBV24-1 with TRBJ1-6; TRBD1 might be the D (6 bases). This CDR3 has 14 residues. Germline lookup yields CDR1 KGHDR and CDR2 SFDVKD. V was clipped by 7 bases and J by 9 bases, with 15 bases between them.

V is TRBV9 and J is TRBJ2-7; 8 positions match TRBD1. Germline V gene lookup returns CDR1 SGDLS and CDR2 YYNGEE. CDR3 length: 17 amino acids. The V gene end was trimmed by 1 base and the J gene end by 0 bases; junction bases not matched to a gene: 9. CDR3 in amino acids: CASSVSTRTGSSYEQYF. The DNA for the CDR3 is TGTGCCAGCAGCGTATCGACTCGGACAGGGTCCTCCTACGAGCAGTACTTC.

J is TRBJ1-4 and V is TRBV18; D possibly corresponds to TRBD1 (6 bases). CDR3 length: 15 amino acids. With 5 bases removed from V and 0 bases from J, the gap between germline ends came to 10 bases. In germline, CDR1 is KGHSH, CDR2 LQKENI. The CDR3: CASSNRVATNEKLFF. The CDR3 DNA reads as TGTGCCAGCTCAAACAGGGTCGCAACTAATGAAAAACTGTTTTTT.

CDR3 nucleotide sequence: TGTGCCAGCAGCGTAAGGGATAAGGGACTAGCGGGGAACCCTAACACCGGGGAGCTGTTTTTT. Protein sequence: CASSVRDKGLAGNPNTGELFF. The genes are TRBV9 and TRBJ2-2, with 13 bases that match TRBD2. CDR3 length: 21 residues. CDR1 and CDR2 (germline): SGDLS, YYNGEE. Germline trimming cut 1 base from V and 2 bases from J; bases unmatched to any gene: 14.

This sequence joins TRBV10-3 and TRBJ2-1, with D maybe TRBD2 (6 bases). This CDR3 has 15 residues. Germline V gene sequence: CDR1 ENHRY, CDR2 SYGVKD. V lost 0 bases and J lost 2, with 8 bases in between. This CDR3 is CAISESTGAYNEQFF. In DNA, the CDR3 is TGTGCCATCAGTGAGTCAACGGGGGCCTACAATGAGCAGTTCTTC.

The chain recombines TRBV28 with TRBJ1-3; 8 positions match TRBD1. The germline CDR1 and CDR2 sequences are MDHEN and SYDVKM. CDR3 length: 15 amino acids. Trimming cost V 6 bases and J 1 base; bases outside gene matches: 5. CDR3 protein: CASSDRGLSGNTIYF. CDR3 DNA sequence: TGTGCCAGCAGCGACAGGGGCCTTTCTGGAAACACCATATATTTT.

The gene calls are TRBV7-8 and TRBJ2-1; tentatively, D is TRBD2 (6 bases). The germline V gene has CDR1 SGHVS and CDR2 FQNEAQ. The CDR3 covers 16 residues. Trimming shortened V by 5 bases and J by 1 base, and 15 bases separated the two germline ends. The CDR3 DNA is TGTGCCAGCAGCCGAGGGGAGGCGGCTTCCTACAATGAGCAGTTCTTC. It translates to CASSRGEAASYNEQFF.

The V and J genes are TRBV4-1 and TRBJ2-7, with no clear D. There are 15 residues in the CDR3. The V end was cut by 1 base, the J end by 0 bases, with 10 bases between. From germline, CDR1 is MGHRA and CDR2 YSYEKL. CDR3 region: CASSQGDTSSYEQYF. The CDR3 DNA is TGCGCCAGCAGCCAAGGTGACACGAGCTCCTACGAGCAGTACTTC.

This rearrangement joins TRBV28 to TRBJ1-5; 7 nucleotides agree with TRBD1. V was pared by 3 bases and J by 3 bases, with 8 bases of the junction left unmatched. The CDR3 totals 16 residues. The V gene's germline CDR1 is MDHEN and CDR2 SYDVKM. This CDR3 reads CASSFGGTANNQPQHF. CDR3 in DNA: TGTGCCAGCAGTTTTGGGGGGACAGCCAACAATCAGCCCCAGCATTTT.

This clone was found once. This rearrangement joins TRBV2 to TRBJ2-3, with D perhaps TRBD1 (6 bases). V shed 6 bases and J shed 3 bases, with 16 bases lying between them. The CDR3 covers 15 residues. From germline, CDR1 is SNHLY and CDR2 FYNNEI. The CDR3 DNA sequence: TGTGCCAGCAGGGTCAGGGGAGTCGGTACAGATACGCAGTATTTT. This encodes CASRVRGVGTDTQYF.

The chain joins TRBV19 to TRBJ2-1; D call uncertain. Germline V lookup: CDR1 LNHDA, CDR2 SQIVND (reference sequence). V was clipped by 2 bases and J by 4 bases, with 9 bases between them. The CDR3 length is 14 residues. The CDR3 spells CASSIKYKYNEQFF. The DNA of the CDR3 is TGTGCCAGTAGTATAAAATACAAATACAATGAGCAGTTCTTC.

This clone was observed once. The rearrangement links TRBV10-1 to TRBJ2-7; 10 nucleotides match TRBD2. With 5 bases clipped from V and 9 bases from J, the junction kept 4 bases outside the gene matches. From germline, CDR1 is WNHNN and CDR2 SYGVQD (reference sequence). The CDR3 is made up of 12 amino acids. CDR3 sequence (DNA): TGCGCCAGCAGTTCTAGCGGGAGCCTGCAGTACTTC. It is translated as CASSSSGSLQYF.

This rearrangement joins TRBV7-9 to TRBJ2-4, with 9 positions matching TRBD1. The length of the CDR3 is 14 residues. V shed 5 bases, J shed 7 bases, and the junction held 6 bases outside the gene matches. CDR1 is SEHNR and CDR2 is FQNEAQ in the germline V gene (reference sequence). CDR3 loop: CASSRTGEGNIQYF. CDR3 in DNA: TGTGCCAGCAGCCGGACAGGGGAGGGGAACATTCAGTACTTC.

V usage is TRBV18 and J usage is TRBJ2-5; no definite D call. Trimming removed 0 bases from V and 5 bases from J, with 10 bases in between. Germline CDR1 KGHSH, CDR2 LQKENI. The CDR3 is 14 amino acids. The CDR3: CASSPPAVSETQYF. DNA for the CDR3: TGTGCCAGCTCACCACCGGCTGTCTCGGAGACCCAGTACTTC.